Listed here are 19 T cell receptor beta chains from one sample, sequenced in a study of tumor and adjacent non-tumor tissue in lung cancer. Three rounds of nested PCR, following a modified ARM-PCR protocol, produced the TCRbeta library. Via MiXCR, TCRdb re-called the multiplex PCR reads, giving one row per CDR3 protein. The sample contains 91,000 or so distinct CDR3 sequences, about 66% of which appear only once. This sample's RNA came from whole unsorted tissue. The sequenced sample consisted of lung tumor tissue. Receptors originate from a man aged 60 to 75 with non-small cell lung cancer.

Ten or more counts support this clonotype. The chain links TRBV13 to TRBJ2-1; D call uncertain. Germline V gene data show CDR1 as PRHDT and CDR2 as FYEKMQ (reference sequence). Trimming stripped 8 bases from V and 1 base from J, with 9 bases between. The CDR3 covers 13 residues. CDR3 sequence reads: CASLVRSYNEQFF. In DNA form, the CDR3 reads TGTGCCAGCCTGGTAAGGTCCTACAATGAGCAGTTCTTC.

As concerns this clonotype: One end of the junction varies from germline; a read error may be responsible. The chain combines TRBV13 with TRBJ1-1; 10 positions agree with TRBD1. Germline V gene lookup returns CDR1 PRHDT and CDR2 FYEKMQ (reference sequence). This CDR3 region has 14 residues. The CDR3 DNA follows: TGTTCCAGCAGCAGGGGACAGGGGAACACTGAAGCCTTCTTT. Translated: CSSSRGQGNTEAFF.

The chain couples TRBV29-1 to TRBJ2-1; unclear D gene. The V gene's germline CDR1 is SQVTM and CDR2 ANQGSEA. The CDR3 runs to 11 residues. V was shortened by 8 bases and J by 5 bases, with 10 bases between the two germline ends. CDR3 nucleotide sequence: TGCAGCTTGTGGACCGACAATGAGCAGTTCTTC. This encodes CSLWTDNEQFF.

Concerning this clonotype: No conserved phenylalanine or tryptophan is present at the end of the CDR3, so a read error is the likely explanation. The chain has TRBV13 and TRBJ2-7, with TRBD1 matching over 10 bases. This CDR3 contains 15 residues. CDR1 is PRHDT, CDR2 FYEKMQ, per germline (reference sequence). In DNA, the CDR3 is TGTGCCAACAGCTTGGGGGGGACAGGGGACTACGAGCAGTACCTC. Translation gives CANSLGGTGDYEQYL.

The sample holds one count of this clonotype. At one of its ends the junction is not consistent with the germline gene, which may arise from a read error. The rearrangement joins TRBV19 to TRBJ2-3, with D possibly TRBD1 on 6 matching bases. The CDR3 runs 15 residues. CDR1 and CDR2 (germline): LNHDA, SQIVND (reference sequence). CDR3 region: CVSSIDRFSTDMQYF. The CDR3 DNA is TGTGTCAGTAGTATTGACAGGTTTAGCACAGATATGCAGTATTTT.

The rearrangement links TRBV7-9 to TRBJ1-6, with D unclear. CDR3 length: 15 residues. Germline CDR1 is SEHNR and CDR2 is FQNEAQ (reference sequence). The CDR3 coding sequence is TGTATCAGCAGCTTAGCTGTTGGCAGGACCTCACCCCTCCACTTT. Translated, it gives CISSLAVGRTSPLHF.

On this clonotype: This could be a read error, since a much larger clone is one nucleotide away. Since no conserved phenylalanine or tryptophan closes the CDR3, a read error is the likely cause. The chain is built from TRBV5-6 and TRBJ1-5; D is unresolved. Germline lookup yields CDR1 SGHDT and CDR2 YYEEEE. Trimming took off 2 bases at V and 2 bases at J, with 5 bases between the two ends. The CDR3 contains 13 residues. CDR3 in amino acids: CASSLRGNQPQHL. The CDR3 coding sequence is TGTGCCAGCAGCTTAAGGGGCAATCAGCCCCAGCATCTT.

In the case of this clonotype: With a much larger clone just one base away, this may be a read error. CDR3 in amino acids: CASSLAGTDTHYF. CDR3 nucleotide sequence: TGTGCCAGCAGTTTAGCCGGAACAGATACGCATTATTTT. The chain is built from TRBV12-3 or TRBV12-4 and TRBJ2-3; no definite D call. The CDR3 is made up of 13 amino acids.

This clonotype came up many times. The chain uses TRBV6-1 and TRBJ2-7, with no clear D. Germline V gene lookup returns CDR1 MNHNS and CDR2 SASEGT. CDR3 length: 16 residues. V lost 3 bases and J lost 2, with 17 bases in between. CDR3 sequence (DNA): TGTGCCAGCAGTGAGAGAGGCGGCTTCCCGACCTACGAGCAGTACTTC. Translation gives CASSERGGFPTYEQYF.

Concerning this clonotype: A read error may produce the germline difference seen at one junction end. The chain uses TRBV2 and TRBJ2-7, with a weak D call TRBD2 (6 bases). Germline CDR1 is SNHLY and CDR2 is FYNNEI. CDR3 length equals 17 residues. The CDR3 region is CASCERRGGVGIYEQYF. CDR3 nucleotide sequence: TGTGCCAGCTGTGAAAGGAGGGGAGGCGTTGGAATCTACGAGCAGTACTTC.

In its sample, this clonotype was seen many times. V usage is TRBV28 and J usage is TRBJ2-1; 9 nucleotides line up with TRBD2. This CDR3 is built from 12 residues. The J segment lost 10 bases and the V segment lost 7 bases, leaving 5 bases of the junction unmatched. CDR1 is MDHEN, CDR2 SYDVKM, per germline. DNA for the CDR3: TGTGCCAGCACTAGCGGGATTCGCGAGCAGTTCTTC. Encoded protein: CASTSGIREQFF. The full variable domain, with the rest looked up from reference TRBV28 and TRBJ2-1, is DVKVTQSSRYLVKRTGEKVFLECVQDMDHENMFWYRQDPGLGLRLIYFSYDVKMKEKGDIPEGYSVSREKKERFSLILESASTNQTSMYLCASTSGIREQFFGPGTRLTVL.

In the case of this clonotype: A much larger clone differs by one base, so this may be a read error. The rearrangement joins TRBV20-1 to TRBJ2-1, with D possibly matching TRBD1 (6 bases). Germline V lookup: CDR1 DFQATT, CDR2 SNEGSKA (reference sequence). The CDR3 loop spans 16 amino acids. V was clipped by 0 bases and J by 0 bases, with 12 bases between them. CDR3 region: CSARDGGKSSYNEQFF. CDR3 nucleotide sequence: TGCAGTGCTAGAGATGGGGGCAAGAGCTCCTACAATGAGCAGTTCTTC.

The rearrangement joins TRBV20-1 to TRBJ2-5, with 9 bases that match TRBD2. This CDR3 is built from 14 residues. The V gene end was trimmed by 2 bases and the J gene end by 5 bases; junction bases not matched to a gene: 6. Germline V gives CDR1 DFQATT, CDR2 SNEGSKA (reference sequence). This chain's CDR3 is CSARLSGGRETQYF. CDR3 DNA: TGCAGTGCTAGACTCAGCGGGGGGCGGGAGACCCAGTACTTC.

Comments on this clonotype: A read error may explain this, as a much larger clone is one base away. The J gene is TRBJ2-4, the V gene TRBV7-9; unclear D gene. V lost 2 bases to trimming and J lost 8 bases, with 13 bases between them. The germline CDR1 and CDR2 sequences are SEHNR and FQNEAQ (reference sequence). This CDR3 has 14 residues. In DNA form, the CDR3 reads TGTGCCAGCAGCTTATCTCGGATAAATGACATTCAGTACTTC. Residues: CASSLSRINDIQYF.

This clonotype came up many times. This sequence joins TRBV6-1 and TRBJ2-5; D not resolved. The CDR3 spans 12 residues. CDR1 and CDR2 (germline): MNHNS, SASEGT. Between the trimmed V and J ends, which lost 5 bases and 7 bases, there was a span of 11 bases. The CDR3 nucleotides read TGTGCCAGCAGTCCCGACTCCCGGACCCAGTACTTC. Its protein product is CASSPDSRTQYF.

The CDR3: CSAGRGTSSIVTDTQYF. DNA for the CDR3: TGCAGTGCTGGTAGGGGGACTAGCTCCATCGTTACAGATACGCAGTATTTT. The rearrangement joins TRBV20-1 to TRBJ2-3, with 9 bases identical to TRBD2. With 5 bases clipped from V and 3 bases from J, the junction kept 15 bases outside the gene matches. From germline, CDR1 is DFQATT and CDR2 SNEGSKA (reference sequence). This CDR3 region has 17 residues.

As to this clonotype: Germline and junction disagree at one end, which may indicate a read error. The chain employs TRBV11-1 and TRBJ2-7; D unresolved. The CDR3 covers 14 residues. Germline CDR1 and CDR2: SGHAT and FQDESV (reference sequence). CDR3 residues: CASNFPGGAYEQYF. CDR3 coding DNA: TGTGCCAGCAACTTTCCCGGTGGCGCCTACGAGCAGTATTTC. The full variable domain, in which reference TRBV11-1 and TRBJ2-7 provide the parts outside the CDR3, is EAEVAQSPRYKITEKSQAVAFWCDPISGHATLYWYRQILGQGPELLVQFQDESVVDDSQLPKDRFSAERLKGVDSTLKIQPAELGDSAMYLCASNFPGGAYEQYFGPGTRLTVT.

The V call is TRBV11-2, the J call TRBJ2-1; D possibly corresponds to TRBD2 (5 bases). Germline CDR1 reads SGHAT; CDR2 reads FQNNGV. The CDR3 sequence is 15 residues long. The CDR3 DNA sequence: TGTGTCAACAGCCCGCACCGGGTGATGAGGGATGAGCAGTTCTTC. Its protein product is CVNSPHRVMRDEQFF.

In regard to this clonotype: The junction differs from germline at one of its ends, possibly a read error. This chain uses TRBV6-5 with TRBJ1-6; no reliable D call. Per germline, CDR1 MNHEY and CDR2 SVGAGI. The CDR3 extends over 16 amino acids. CDR3 sequence: CASSLRAGTYNSPLHF. In DNA form, the CDR3 reads TGTGCCAGCAGTTTGAGGGCTGGAACCTACAATTCACCCCTCCACTTT.